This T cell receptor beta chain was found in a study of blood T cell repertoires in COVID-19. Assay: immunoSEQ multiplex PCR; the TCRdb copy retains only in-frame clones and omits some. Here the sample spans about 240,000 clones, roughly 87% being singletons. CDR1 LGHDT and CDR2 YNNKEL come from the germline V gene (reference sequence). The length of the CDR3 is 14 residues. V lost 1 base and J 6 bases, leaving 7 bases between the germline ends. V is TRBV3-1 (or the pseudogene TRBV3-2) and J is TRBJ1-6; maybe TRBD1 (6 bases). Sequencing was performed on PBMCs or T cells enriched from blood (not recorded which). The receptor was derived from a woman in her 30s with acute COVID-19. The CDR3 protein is CASSQGGGNSPLHF. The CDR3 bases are TGTGCCAGCAGCCAAGGAGGGGGTAATTCACCCCTCCACTTT.